This T cell receptor (beta chain) was recorded in a study of blood T cells in healthy people across ages (dated by TCRdb to the mid-2010s). About the study as a whole: In model experiments, template switching captured roughly one uniquely barcoded TCR beta cDNA molecule for every two T cells. The study measured age-related changes in TCR beta repertoire diversity using deep sequencing normalized with unique cDNA molecular identifiers. Four age groups were formed from the donors: young (average approximately 15 years), middle-aged (around 41), aged (about 68) and long-lived (roughly 88). To avoid experimental bias, donors of different ages were distributed randomly across sequencing lanes. Using the same blood draw, the study looked at two additional independent replicas of 1 million unique cDNA reads for two donors, one aged 18 to 29 and the other aged 80 or older. What the authors observed across the whole study: Estimates of total diversity from one million sequenced T cells were regarded as lower bounds and underestimates. Compared with the aged group, the long-lived group had more naive CD4+ T cells, fewer expanded clones and increased TCR diversity, a pattern suggesting age selection. A strong correlation was found between observed TCR beta diversity and the percentage of naive T cells measured by flow cytometry. Conclusive comparison of naive and antigen-experienced compartments was prevented by the profiling of bulk unsorted PBMCs. As age increased, observed TCR beta diversity per million T cells dropped in a roughly linear way, and a significant reduction was already evident by age approximately 40. Because the CMV infection status of the donors was unknown, age-related changes in expanded clonotypes may potentially have been confounded.

Here V drops 10 bases and J drops 6 bases, and the junction holds 10 bases not matched to any gene. The germline V gene sets CDR1 to ENHRY and CDR2 to SYGVKD. The CDR3 runs 13 residues from the cysteine to the phenylalanine. The entry retains the CDR3 DNA only, 39 bases that are in frame from base 1. Libraries were built with 5' RACE. Instrument used: Illumina HiSeq 2500. A second PCR of roughly 7 to 11 cycles was performed with a sample-barcoded 5' primer and a J-beta primer mix. A unique molecular identifier was introduced onto each TCR beta cDNA molecule by a template-switch 5' adaptor carrying 12 random nucleotides. Each sample yielded at least 2.5 million CDR3-containing paired-end reads. All of the RNA was converted into first-strand cDNA using the Mint cDNA synthesis kit, with a TRBC-specific oligonucleotide serving as the primer. All cDNA was treated with uracil-DNA glycosylase and then went through a first 18-cycle PCR with the universal primers M1SS and BC2_uni_R. Turning to the authors' computational methods: For normalization, 1 million high-quality reads were randomly selected from each sample, with every read carrying a distinct molecular identifier. Instead of being binned into consensus sequences, reads with shared molecular identifiers were discarded. MiTCR, run with a Q25 quality threshold and the strictest error-elimination algorithm, handled CDR3 identification, clonotype clustering and error correction. A nonparametric unseen species model using Euler transformation provided a lower-bound estimate of total TCR beta diversity. TCRdb itself trimmed the public reads at Q25 with fastp, ran MiXCR and retained productive beta chains. Each CDR3 protein appears once, grouped with its most common genes and DNA. None of the V and J calls come from the authors' own analysis; TCRdb made them. The sample table shows approximately 1.5 million distinct CDR3 sequences, and around 35% are seen once. About 10% of the sample is held by the ten biggest clonotypes.

For this clonotype: Its specific antigen is unknown. No clone much larger than this one lies a single base away; base qualities are absent.

Systemically healthy Caucasian individuals from Russia, some 38 in total and aged about 6 to 95 years, were included as donors. Each donor gave 8 to 10 milliliters of peripheral blood, drawn into EDTA-treated Vacutainer tubes. Ficoll-Paque density-gradient centrifugation was used to isolate PBMCs, with at least 6 million obtained per sample. Total RNA, at least 6 micrograms per sample, was extracted from PBMCs with Trizol reagent. For every donor, flow cytometry on a PBMC aliquot measured the percentage of naive CD45RAhigh/CD27high T cells. This receptor was obtained from a woman aged 30 to 39 in good health. The sample comprised blood. This chain joins TRBV10-3 to TRBJ1-2, with 8 bases matching TRBD1. The DNA reads TGTGCCACCCGGGGACAGGTGAGTGATGGCTACACCTTC. It encodes CATRGQVSDGYTF.